Listed below are T cell receptor beta chains from one sample, sequenced in a study of control samples from healthy donors and cancer patients. The method was immunoSEQ multiplex PCR; TCRdb's version includes in-frame clones alone and lacks a portion of them. The data hold some 120,000 clones, with just under 95% observed a single time. Input material: blood. The receptors here all came from a man aged 25-40 years in good health. Each CDR3 is given with its conserved first and last residue. Fields, in order: CDR3 DNA, CDR3 protein, D gene, V gene, J gene, CDR3 length, clone size. The D gene is left open where the match is weak. Expanded clones are given a class, and other clones once, few, many or no size at all.

TGTGCCAGCAGCCCGGACAGGGGGCTCAACTATGGCTACACCTTC,CASSPDRGLNYGYTF,TRBD1,TRBV5-6,TRBJ1-2,15,NA
TGTGCCAGCAGCTTTAAGGGGGGTTCCTACTACAATGAGCAGTTCTTC,CASSFKGGSYYNEQFF,NA,TRBV7-9,TRBJ2-1,16,NA
TGTGCCAGCAGCTATGCGCGGGGGAGCTACGAGCAGTACTTC,CASSYARGSYEQYF,TRBD2,TRBV5-8,TRBJ2-7,14,few
TGTGCCAGCAGTCGAACTCAGGGAAACACCATATATTTT,CASSRTQGNTIYF,NA,TRBV3-1/TRBV3-2,TRBJ1-3,13,NA
TGTGCCAGCAGCCTGGACAGGTCGAGTGAAAAACTGTTTTTT,CASSLDRSSEKLFF,TRBD1,TRBV2,TRBJ1-4,14,NA
TGTGCCAGCAGCAATCCCCGCTACCGGGACAGGAAATGTCAGCCCCAGCATTTT,CASSNPRYRDRKCQPQHF,NA,TRBV21-1,TRBJ1-5,18,NA
TGTGCCAGCTCACCAGGGCTTAATGAAAAACTGTTTTTT,CASSPGLNEKLFF,NA,TRBV18,TRBJ1-4,13,NA
TGTGCCAGCAGCTTGACAGGGGGCTATTCTGAAGCTTTCTTT,CASSLTGGYSEAFF,TRBD1,TRBV5-6,TRBJ1-1,14,NA
TGTGCCAGTTCAGTCCCGAACACTGAAGCTTTCTTT,CASSVPNTEAFF,NA,TRBV19,TRBJ1-1,12,NA
TGCGCCAGCAGCTTGGTACAGGCCCTGACCACCGGGGAGCTGTTTTTT,CASSLVQALTTGELFF,NA,TRBV5-1,TRBJ2-2,16,NA
TGTGCCAGCAGCTTAAACTATAACTATGGCTACACCTTC,CASSLNYNYGYTF,NA,TRBV7-2,TRBJ1-2,13,few
TGCGCCAGCAGCTTGGGGCTAGCGGGGAACACCGGGGAGCTGTTTTTT,CASSLGLAGNTGELFF,TRBD2,TRBV5-1,TRBJ2-2,16,NA
TGTGCCAGCAGCGTGGGGGCAGGGAGTGAAAAACTGTTTTTT,CASSVGAGSEKLFF,NA,TRBV7-2,TRBJ1-4,14,NA
TGTGCCAGTAGTATAGGAAAGGGTTTGAACACTGAAGCTTTCTTT,CASSIGKGLNTEAFF,NA,TRBV19,TRBJ1-1,15,NA
TGTGCCAGCAGTTTATCGAGAGGGGTCGAGCAGTACTTC,CASSLSRGVEQYF,NA,TRBV27,TRBJ2-7,13,NA
TGTGCCAGCAGCCCGAGCACAGATACGCAGTATTTT,CASSPSTDTQYF,NA,TRBV9,TRBJ2-3,12,NA
TGTGCCAGCAGCGACCAGCGGGGGAGGTACAATGAGCAGTTCTTC,CASSDQRGRYNEQFF,TRBD2,TRBV28,TRBJ2-1,15,NA
TGTGCCAGTACCCAAACTCGGACTAGCATCGATGAGCAGTTCTTC,CASTQTRTSIDEQFF,TRBD2,TRBV19,TRBJ2-1,15,NA
TGTGCCACCAGTGATTTAGCGGGGGGCTCAGATACGCAGTATTTT,CATSDLAGGSDTQYF,TRBD2,TRBV24-1,TRBJ2-3,15,NA
TGTGCCAGCTCACCACCAGCCCACCAGGGGGCGAGAGATACGCAGTATTTT,CASSPPAHQGARDTQYF,TRBD1,TRBV18,TRBJ2-3,17,NA
TGTGCCAGCAGCGTAGACGGAACCAATGAGCAGTTCTTC,CASSVDGTNEQFF,NA,TRBV9,TRBJ2-1,13,NA
TGCGCCAGCAGCCAGGGGGAGTGGCACAGCAATACTGGCTACACCTTC,CASSQGEWHSNTGYTF,NA,TRBV4-1,TRBJ1-2,16,many
TGTGCCAGTAGCGCGGGATTCCCGGGGTCTGAAGCTTTCTTT,CASSAGFPGSEAFF,NA,TRBV19,TRBJ1-1,14,once
TGTGCCAGCAAAAAGACAGGGGGACTACAAGAGACCCAGTACTTC,CASKKTGGLQETQYF,TRBD1,TRBV6-5,TRBJ2-5,15,NA
TGTGCCAGCAGTCGGACTTTCGGCGGTGGGGAGACCCAGTACTTC,CASSRTFGGGETQYF,NA,TRBV28,TRBJ2-5,15,NA
TGCGCCAGCAGCACAGGGGAAGGCAATGAGCAGTTCTTC,CASSTGEGNEQFF,TRBD1,TRBV5-1,TRBJ2-1,13,NA
TGTGCCAGCAGCGCCCGGGACAGGGGGCTTAATCAGCCCCAGCATTTT,CASSARDRGLNQPQHF,NA,TRBV21-1,TRBJ1-5,16,NA
TGTGCCAGCAGTACCCCAGCTTCGTGGAATGAGCAGTTCTTC,CASSTPASWNEQFF,NA,TRBV27,TRBJ2-1,14,NA
TGCGCCAGCAGCCAAGATTCGGGGGGCGTAGACTATGGCTACACCTTC,CASSQDSGGVDYGYTF,NA,TRBV4-3,TRBJ1-2,16,NA
TGTGCCAGCAGCAAGGGGTTCGGCCCCTTAGAAGGGCAGTTCTTC,CASSKGFGPLEGQFF,NA,TRBV7-2,TRBJ2-1,15,NA
TGTGCCAGTAGTTCCCGGGGTCCTCGGGACGAGCAGTACTTC,CASSSRGPRDEQYF,NA,TRBV19,TRBJ2-7,14,once
TGTGCCAGCAGTTTCTACCAAGGGGGCACAGATACGCAGTATTTT,CASSFYQGGTDTQYF,NA,TRBV27,TRBJ2-3,15,NA
TGTGCCAGCAGCCCCTGGGAGGGTAACTATGGCTACACCTTC,CASSPWEGNYGYTF,NA,TRBV3-1/TRBV3-2,TRBJ1-2,14,once
TGTGCCAGCAGTTCACGGACGGGTTATGGCTACACCTTC,CASSSRTGYGYTF,NA,TRBV28,TRBJ1-2,13,NA
TGTGCCAGCAGCCCACTAAGCCAGAGCTCCTACAATGAGCAGTTCTTC,CASSPLSQSSYNEQFF,NA,TRBV7-9,TRBJ2-1,16,once
TGTGCCAGCAGTGACGCAAACACCATATATTTT,CASSDANTIYF,NA,TRBV2,TRBJ1-3,11,NA
TGTGCCAGCAGCGTCGGAGTTAATTCACCCCTCCACTTT,CASSVGVNSPLHF,NA,TRBV9,TRBJ1-6,13,NA
TGTGCTAGTGGTAACAGGGTTCAAGAGACCCAGTACTTC,CASGNRVQETQYF,NA,TRBV12-5,TRBJ2-5,13,NA